This TCR beta chain was retrieved from a study of T cells in Graves' hyperthyroidism and ophthalmopathy. Study results and caveats: The model anticipated ophthalmopathy a median around six months pre-onset. Blood also carried most thyroid clonotypes expanded above 0.001. The authors' 13 V-J model separated ophthalmopathy from stable hyperthyroidism.

From germline, CDR1 is SGHRS and CDR2 YFSETQ. J lost 5 bases, V lost 4 bases, and 15 bases had no gene match. This CDR3 region has 16 residues. Graves' hyperthyroidism is called stable when ophthalmopathy does not progress within 18 months. Authors of the study amplified TCR beta CDR3 regions from RNA transcripts. The TCR CDR3 first-round RT-PCR relied on the HTBI primer set. From the multiplex PCR reads, TCRdb called clonotypes with MiXCR, one entry per CDR3 protein. The sample holds 500,000 to 750,000 distinct CDR3 sequences; 40% to 55% are singletons and the top ten take approximately 7.5%. In this sample, this clonotype turned up many times. Its antigen is unknown.

This receptor was identified in a woman aged 18-29 years with Graves' hyperthyroidism. Sequencing input: peripheral blood or thyroid tissue (not recorded which). V and J are TRBV5-1 and TRBJ2-7, with 7 bases fitting TRBD2. The CDR3 is CASSGVGFQGGDEQYF. The DNA for the CDR3 is TGCGCCAGCAGCGGGGTGGGGTTCCAGGGAGGGGACGAGCAGTACTTC.